This T cell receptor beta chain comes out of a study of shared clonotypes between healthy human individuals. Trimming left V 4 bases short and J 6 bases short, with 22 bases between. CDR3 length equals 16 residues. Germline V gene sequence: CDR1 SGHNT, CDR2 YYREEE (reference sequence). None of the donors, who were healthy HIV-negative adults, had recently had acute infections or vaccinations. To note about this clone: The target antigen is unknown.

Using immunoSEQ multiplex PCR, the repertoire was profiled, and TCRdb retains in-frame clones only, with some absent. This sample has 2 million to 2.5 million clones, with 80% to 95% found just once. General study points: Larger estimated richness was generally recorded for naive subsets relative to memory subsets. Only blood was sampled, and tissue TCR repertoires likely differ from blood ones. Non-shared clonotypes showed lower generation probabilities than clonotypes common to all four donors.

The chain links TRBV5-4 to TRBJ1-2; possible D gene TRBD1, 5 bases. The sequencing input was naive CD4+ T cells from PBMCs. Subset reported: CD45RA+ positively selected. The TCR comes from a man aged 18 to 35 in good health. Some clones in this sample may be carry-over from other donors' samples. CDR3 loop: CASSRYARDGRDGYTF. CDR3 coding DNA: TGTGCCAGCAGCCGATACGCCCGGGACGGGAGGGATGGCTACACCTTC.